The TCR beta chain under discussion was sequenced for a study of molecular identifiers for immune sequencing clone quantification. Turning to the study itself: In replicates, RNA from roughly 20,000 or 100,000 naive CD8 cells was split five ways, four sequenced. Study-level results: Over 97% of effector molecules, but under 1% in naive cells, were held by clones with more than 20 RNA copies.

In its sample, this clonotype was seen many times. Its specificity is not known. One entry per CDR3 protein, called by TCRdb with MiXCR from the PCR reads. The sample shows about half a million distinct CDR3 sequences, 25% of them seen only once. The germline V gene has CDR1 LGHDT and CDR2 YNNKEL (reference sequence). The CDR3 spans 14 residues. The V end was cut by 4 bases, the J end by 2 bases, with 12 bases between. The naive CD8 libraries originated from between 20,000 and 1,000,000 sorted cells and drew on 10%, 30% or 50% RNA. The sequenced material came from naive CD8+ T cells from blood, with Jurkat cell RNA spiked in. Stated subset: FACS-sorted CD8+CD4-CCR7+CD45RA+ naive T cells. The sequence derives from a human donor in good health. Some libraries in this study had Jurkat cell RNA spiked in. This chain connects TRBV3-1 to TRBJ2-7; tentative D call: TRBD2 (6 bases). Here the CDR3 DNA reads TGTGCCAGCAGCCCCGGGACTGCTGCCTACGAGCAGTACTTC. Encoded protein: CASSPGTAAYEQYF.